This T cell receptor beta chain is drawn from a study of Ad26.COV2.S vaccination and SARS-CoV-2 variants. Study overall: Within the COV1001 Ad26.COV2.S trial arm, the donor was enrolled.

Generated by immunoSEQ multiplex PCR, the TCRdb table keeps only in-frame clones and is missing some. Altogether over 350,000 clones are present, around 85% being singletons, with the ten largest covering about 3.6%. V lost 4 bases, J lost 3 bases, and 7 bases lay in between. The CDR3 has 12 residues. Germline CDR1 and CDR2: KGHSY and FQNENV. There are a few counts of this clone. Indicated treatment: some 19 received Ad26.COV2.S at low or high dose, single or two shots; about 5 received placebo; per-sample allocation not given. Specimen acquisition occurred on day 63 following the initial vaccine or placebo injection.

The sequences come from peripheral blood, collected in a trial of Ad26.COV2.S vaccine versus placebo. This receptor was obtained from a person aged 18-65 years who received the Ad26.COV2.S COVID-19 vaccine or a placebo. The chain carries TRBV16 and TRBJ2-7; no definite D call. The DNA for the CDR3 is TGTGCCAGCAGCCCGAACCTCTACGAGCAGTACTTC. It specifies CASSPNLYEQYF.